This T cell receptor beta chain comes out of a study of cytomegalovirus exposure and HLA in healthy donors. Healthy bone marrow donors formed the donor group. PCR primers comprised 60 Vbeta and 13 Jbeta primers. Assay: immunoSEQ multiplex PCR; the TCRdb copy retains only in-frame clones and omits some. This repertoire shows some 140,000 clones, roughly 85% found once; its top ten account for 6.5%. The TCR originated in a man aged 35-49 years in good health and CMV-seropositive. Sequencing used PBMCs.

This CDR3 is CASSFSSRVGTQYF. The DNA of the CDR3 is TGTGCCAGCAGTTTTAGTAGCAGAGTCGGGACCCAGTACTTC. The J gene is TRBJ2-5, the V gene TRBV27, with unresolved D. V was cut by 3 bases and J by 7 bases, with 15 bases left in between. The CDR3 covers 14 residues. CDR1 MNHEY and CDR2 SMNVEV come from the germline V gene (reference sequence).